The 2 T cell receptor beta chains below all came from one sample that was sequenced in a study of OX40 agonist ivuxolimab in advanced cancers. TCRdb's copy holds only in-frame clones and misses some; the assay was immunoSEQ multiplex PCR. The table has approximately 50,000 clones, around 88% seen once. This sample comprised CD4+ or CD8+ T cells sorted from blood, obtained in a trial of the OX40 agonist ivuxolimab. Receptors were obtained from an adult with an advanced solid tumor such as melanoma, head and neck, liver or kidney cancer.

This clone showed up just once. The V gene is TRBV10-3, the J gene TRBJ2-2, with D perhaps TRBD1 (6 bases). Germline assignment: CDR1 ENHRY and CDR2 SYGVKD. V lost 6 bases and J 0 bases, leaving 11 bases between the germline ends. The CDR3 has 15 amino acids. The CDR3 DNA reads TGTGCCATCAGGGACAGCGTCACGAACACCGGGGAGCTGTTTTTT. It specifies CAIRDSVTNTGELFF.

This chain connects TRBV5-1 to TRBJ2-7, with 9 positions matching TRBD1. The V gene end was trimmed by 4 bases and the J gene end by 0 bases; junction bases not matched to a gene: 14. Per the germline V gene, CDR1 is SGHRS and CDR2 is YFSETQ. The CDR3 extends over 18 amino acids. The CDR3 region is CASSPEQGASLSSYEQYF. In DNA form, the CDR3 reads TGCGCCAGCAGCCCGGAACAGGGGGCGTCACTCAGCTCCTACGAGCAGTACTTC.